This T cell receptor (beta chain) emerged from a study of blood T cell repertoires in COVID-19. Study at large: The United States, Italy and Spain provided the acute and convalescent COVID-19 samples. T cells, B-cell-depleted T cells, or PBMCs supplied cDNA or gDNA.

How the authors handled the data: Using reference gene primer amplification, nucleated cell counts were estimated. Some clones are missing from TCRdb's copy, which holds only in-frame ones; the method was immunoSEQ multiplex PCR. The D gene and trimming were derived from the DNA, and the V and J assignments and clone size from that table. The data contain fewer than 250,000 clones, around 80% of them singletons. The sequenced sample was peripheral blood. The receptor comes from a human donor in a cohort sampled during active COVID-19.

CDR3 protein: CASSPHRENEQYF. The CDR3 DNA sequence: TGTGCCAGCTCACCTCATCGAGAGAACGAGCAGTACTTC. The V gene is TRBV18, the J gene TRBJ2-7; D uncertain. Trimming removed 3 bases from V and 5 bases from J, with 11 bases in between. The CDR3 is 13 residues long. In germline, CDR1 is KGHSH, CDR2 LQKENI.